One sample yielded the 5 T cell receptor beta chains listed below, sequenced in a study of metastatic and nonmetastatic thyroid tumors. With MiXCR, TCRdb called clones anew from the PCR reads. Found here are some 40,000 clones, around 20% of them singletons; the top ten hold about 17%. All patients were untreated before thyroid surgery. Material for sequencing was blood. All receptors derive from a female donor with papillary thyroid cancer or a benign thyroid nodule (not recorded which). Some clones in this sample may be carry-over from other donors' samples.

This clone was seen more than once but under ten times. This sequence joins TRBV6-1 and TRBJ2-3; the match to TRBD2 covers 9 bases. Germline assignment: CDR1 MNHNS and CDR2 SASEGT. The CDR3 spans 16 residues. Trimming took 1 base from V and 3 from J; bases not matched to a gene: 5. CDR3: CASSEVAGAGTDTQYF. Written as DNA, the CDR3 is TGTGCCAGCAGTGAAGTAGCGGGAGCGGGAACAGATACGCAGTATTTT.

This clone was observed a handful of times. For the CDR3, the DNA is TGTGCCAGCAGTCCACAGGTTCGAGGCTACACCTTC. It yields the protein CASSPQVRGYTF. The chain joins TRBV28 to TRBJ1-2; the D gene is possibly TRBD1 (5 bases). Germline V gene data show CDR1 as MDHEN and CDR2 as SYDVKM. V lost 5 bases and J 8 bases, leaving 12 bases between the germline ends. The CDR3 runs 12 residues.

This clone was seen more than once but under ten times. The chain combines TRBV5-6 with TRBJ2-3; D might be TRBD1 or TRBD2, each matching 5 bases. Trimming cost V 4 bases and J 7 bases, with 16 bases left between them. Germline CDR1 and CDR2: SGHDT and YYEEEE. The CDR3 has 14 residues. The CDR3 DNA sequence: TGTGCCAGCAGCACGGGACCCACCTCGAATACGCAGTATTTT. Translated, it gives CASSTGPTSNTQYF.

As regards this clone: Relative to the germline gene, one junction end is altered; a read error may explain this. The chain couples TRBV6-5 to TRBJ1-5, with D unresolved. The CDR3 totals 16 residues. Germline loops: CDR1 MNHEY, CDR2 SVGAGI. CDR3 DNA: TGTGCCAGCATTTACTCGGGTACTCTTAGCAATCAGCCCCAGCATTTT. It is translated as CASIYSGTLSNQPQHF.

The chain recombines TRBV25-1 with TRBJ1-6; maybe TRBD1 (5 bases). This CDR3 spans 13 amino acids. Between the trimmed V and J ends, which lost 2 bases and 9 bases, there was a span of 8 bases. Germline V lookup: CDR1 MGHDK, CDR2 SYGVNS. CDR3 bases: TGTGCCAGCAGTGAACAGGGTGTTTCACCCCTCCACTTT. It codes for CASSEQGVSPLHF.